The entry below gives a single T cell receptor beta chain sequence along with its context. The sample is drawn from a study of blood T cell repertoires in COVID-19. The overall study: Acute-phase and convalescent COVID-19 samples originated in the United States, Italy and Spain. Nucleic acid was either cDNA or gDNA, and it came from T cells, B-cell-depleted T cells, or PBMCs.

Source study methods: For nucleated cells, counts were estimated from reference gene primer amplification. Clones were read by immunoSEQ multiplex PCR, and TCRdb kept only the in-frame ones, dropping some. V and J calls and clone size are as listed in that table; D and trimming were resolved from the DNA. The sample holds approximately 180,000 clones, more than 75% seen once. Patients in Seattle were enrolled during active infection, then followed longitudinally. The clonotype was recovered from a person aged 70 to 85 with COVID-19, enrolled during active disease. The specimen sequenced was peripheral blood.

The CDR3 DNA is TGTGCCAGCCATACATGGAGGTATGGCTACACCTTC. This sequence encodes CASHTWRYGYTF. This chain joins TRBV6-4 and TRBJ1-2; D is undetermined. Trimming took off 8 bases at V and 5 bases at J, with 12 bases between the two ends. CDR1 and CDR2 (germline): MRHNA, SNTAGT. The CDR3 sequence is 12 residues long.